What follows describes a single TCR beta chain. The antigen is undetermined. Germline lookup yields CDR1 DFQATT and CDR2 SNEGSKA (reference sequence). The V gene lost 0 bases and the J gene lost 2 bases, with 12 bases spanning the gap. This CDR3 contains 15 residues. This record comes from a study of blood T cells in healthy people across ages. A second roughly 6 to 11 cycle PCR used barcoded and J-beta primers. TCRdb reprocessed the 5' RACE reads via MiXCR and lists one record per CDR3 protein. The sample lists 1.5 million to 2 million distinct CDR3 sequences; less than 50% were seen once. Study-level results: In older individuals, TCR beta diversity per million T cells was lower, falling roughly linearly with age.

The sequenced material came from blood. This chain connects TRBV20-1 to TRBJ2-3; no clear D. The source is a woman in her 40s in good health. CDR3 region: CSARDSGDITDTQYF. The DNA of the CDR3 is TGCAGTGCTAGAGATAGTGGGGATATCACAGATACGCAGTATTTT.